This T cell receptor beta chain was captured in a study of T cells in Graves' hyperthyroidism and ophthalmopathy. This clonotype appeared many times. V shed 2 bases and J shed 6 bases, with 10 bases lying between them. Germline V lookup: CDR1 SNHLY, CDR2 FYNNEI. This CDR3 has 14 amino acids. TCR beta CDR3 regions were amplified from RNA transcripts. First-round RT-PCR of the TCR CDR3 relied on the HTBI primer set. Via MiXCR, TCRdb re-called the multiplex PCR reads, giving one row per CDR3 protein. The sample lists about 510,000 distinct CDR3 sequences; 46% were seen once. Used for diagnoses were clinical symptoms, serum thyroxine and TRAb, thyroid ultrasound and orbital computed tomography.

The sequenced sample consisted of peripheral blood or thyroid tissue (not recorded which). The chain is built from TRBV2 and TRBJ1-4; no reliable D call. This TCR was sampled from an adult woman with Graves' disease, either hyperthyroidism or ophthalmopathy (not recorded which). The CDR3 DNA sequence: TGTGCCAGCAGTGAAAAGATACAGTATGAAAAACTGTTTTTT. This translates into CASSEKIQYEKLFF. Looking up the rest from reference TRBV2 and TRBJ1-4 gives the full variable domain: EPEVTQTPSHQVTQMGQEVILRCVPISNHLYFYWYRQILGQKVEFLVSFYNNEISEKSEIFDDQFSVERPDGSNFTLKIRSTKLEDSAMYFCASSEKIQYEKLFFGSGTQLSVL.